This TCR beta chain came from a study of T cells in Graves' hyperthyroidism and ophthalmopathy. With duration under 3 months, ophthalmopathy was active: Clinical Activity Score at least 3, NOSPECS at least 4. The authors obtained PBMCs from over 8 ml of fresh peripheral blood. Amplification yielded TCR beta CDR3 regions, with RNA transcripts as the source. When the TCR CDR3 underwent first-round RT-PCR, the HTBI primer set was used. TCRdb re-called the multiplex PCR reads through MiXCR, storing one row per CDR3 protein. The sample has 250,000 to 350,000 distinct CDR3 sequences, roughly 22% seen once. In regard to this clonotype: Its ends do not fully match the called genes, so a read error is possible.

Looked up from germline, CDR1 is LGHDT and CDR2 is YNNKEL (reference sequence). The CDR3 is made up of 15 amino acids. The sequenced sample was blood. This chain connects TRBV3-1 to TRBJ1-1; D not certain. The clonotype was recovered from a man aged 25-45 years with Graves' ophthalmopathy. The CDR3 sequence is CASSYSGRMNTEALF. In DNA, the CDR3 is TGTGCCAGCAGTTACAGCGGCAGGATGAACACTGAAGCTCTCTTT.